This TCR beta chain was obtained from a study of cytomegalovirus exposure and HLA in healthy donors. The CDR3 covers 16 residues. CDR1 is SGDLS, CDR2 YYNGEE, per germline. With 3 bases clipped from V and 8 bases from J, the junction kept 10 bases outside the gene matches. A multiplex PCR was run with 60 Vbeta primers and 13 Jbeta primers. TCRdb's copy holds only in-frame clones and misses some; the assay was immunoSEQ multiplex PCR. This table has 200,000 to 250,000 clones, roughly 78% appearing once. This TCR came from a boy younger than 18 in good health and CMV-seronegative. The sample was PBMCs. V usage is TRBV9 and J usage is TRBJ1-4; 10 bases match TRBD1. CDR3 sequence: CASSERQGARGEKLFF. CDR3 in DNA: TGTGCCAGCAGCGAACGACAGGGGGCTAGAGGCGAAAAACTGTTTTTT.